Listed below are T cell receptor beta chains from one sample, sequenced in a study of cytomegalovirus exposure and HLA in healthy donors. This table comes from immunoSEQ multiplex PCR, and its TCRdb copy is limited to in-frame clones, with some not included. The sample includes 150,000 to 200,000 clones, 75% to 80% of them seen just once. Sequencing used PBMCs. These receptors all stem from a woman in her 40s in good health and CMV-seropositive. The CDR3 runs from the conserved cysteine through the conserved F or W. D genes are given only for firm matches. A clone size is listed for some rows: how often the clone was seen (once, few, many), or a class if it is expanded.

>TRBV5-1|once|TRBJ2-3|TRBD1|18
TGCGCCAGCAGCTTAACAACTCCCGGGACAGGGGGCGTAGATACGCAGTATTTT
CASSLTTPGTGGVDTQYF
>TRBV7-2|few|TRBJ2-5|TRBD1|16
TGTGCCAGCACTTCTGGGACAGGGGCCCTTAAAGAGACCCAGTACTTC
CASTSGTGALKETQYF
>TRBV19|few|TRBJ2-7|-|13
TGTGCCAGTAGCCCGGGACACCTTGGCGAGCAGTACTTC
CASSPGHLGEQYF
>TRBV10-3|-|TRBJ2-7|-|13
TGTGCCATCAGTGGCGGGGAATCCTACGAGCAGTACTTC
CAISGGESYEQYF
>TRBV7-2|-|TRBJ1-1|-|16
TGTGCCAGCAGCTTCCCCCCCGGGGGGAGGAACACTGAAGCTTTCTTT
CASSFPPGGRNTEAFF
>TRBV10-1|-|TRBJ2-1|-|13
TGCGCCAGCAGTAACAGGGGAGGCAATGAGCAGTTCTTC
CASSNRGGNEQFF
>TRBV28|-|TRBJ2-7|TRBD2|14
TGTGCCAGCAGTTTCTGGCGGGGGGTAAACGAGCAGTACTTC
CASSFWRGVNEQYF
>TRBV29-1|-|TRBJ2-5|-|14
TGCAGCGTTGATAAGGGGTCGCTGCCAGAGACCCAGTACTTC
CSVDKGSLPETQYF
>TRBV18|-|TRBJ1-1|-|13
TGTGCCAGCTCACCCGCGGAGAACACTGAAGCTTTCTTT
CASSPAENTEAFF
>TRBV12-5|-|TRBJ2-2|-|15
TGTGCTAGTGGAATCGGCAGCGGTCTCACCGGGGAGCTGTTTTTT
CASGIGSGLTGELFF
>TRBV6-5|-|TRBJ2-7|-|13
TGTGCCAGCAGTAAGACAGGTCCGGGAGGGCAGTACTTC
CASSKTGPGGQYF
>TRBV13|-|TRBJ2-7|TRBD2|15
TGTGCCAGCAGGAAAACGGCGGGAGGAGGCTACGAGCAGTACTTC
CASRKTAGGGYEQYF
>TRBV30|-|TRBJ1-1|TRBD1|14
TGTGCCTGGGGGGGACAGTGGGGGGAGACTGAAGCTTTCTTT
CAWGGQWGETEAFF
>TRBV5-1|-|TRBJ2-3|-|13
TGCGCCAGCAGCTTGGGGGGGGCAGATACGCAGTATTTT
CASSLGGADTQYF
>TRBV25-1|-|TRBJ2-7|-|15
TGTGCCAGCAGTGAATGGGGGGACGGGTCCTACGAGCAGTACTTC
CASSEWGDGSYEQYF
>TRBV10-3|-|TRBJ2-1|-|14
TGTGCCATCAGTGAGCGGGACTCCTACAATGAGCAGTTCTTC
CAISERDSYNEQFF
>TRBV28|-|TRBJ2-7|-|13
TGTGCCAGCAGTCTAGGAGGATCCTACGAGCAGTACTTC
CASSLGGSYEQYF
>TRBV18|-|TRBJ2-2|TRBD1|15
TGTGCCAGCTCACCGACAGGGACGAACACCGGGGAGCTGTTTTTT
CASSPTGTNTGELFF
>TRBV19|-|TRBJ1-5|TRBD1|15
TGTGCCAGTACCTTAGGGACAGGGTTGCATCAGCCCCAGCATTTT
CASTLGTGLHQPQHF
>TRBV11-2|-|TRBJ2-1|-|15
TGTGCCAGCAGCTTAGACCGGGGGGCCCTGGGTGAGCAGTTCTTC
CASSLDRGALGEQFF
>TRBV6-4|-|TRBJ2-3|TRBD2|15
TGTGCCAGCAGTGACTCGGCGGGGGGGCCGGATACGCAGTATTTT
CASSDSAGGPDTQYF
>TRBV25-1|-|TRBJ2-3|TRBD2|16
TGTGCCAGCAGTGTCCAAAGCGGGGGAGGCACAGATACGCAGTATTTT
CASSVQSGGGTDTQYF
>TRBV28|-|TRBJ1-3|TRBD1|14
TGTGCCAGCAGTTCGACAGGGGCTGGAAACACCATATATTTT
CASSSTGAGNTIYF
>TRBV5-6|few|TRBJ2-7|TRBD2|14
TGTGCCAGCAGCCGGACTAGCGGGATTACCGAGCAGTACTTC
CASSRTSGITEQYF
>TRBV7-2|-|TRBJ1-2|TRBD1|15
TGTGCCAGCAGCCCCCGGGACAGGGGTGACTATGGCTACACCTTC
CASSPRDRGDYGYTF
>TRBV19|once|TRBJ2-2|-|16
TGTGCCAGTACCCCTGGACAGCGACTTCGTACCGGGGAGCTGTTTTTT
CASTPGQRLRTGELFF
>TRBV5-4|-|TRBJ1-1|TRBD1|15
TGTGCCAGCAGCGCCAGGGACAGGGGGAACACTGAAGCTTTCTTT
CASSARDRGNTEAFF
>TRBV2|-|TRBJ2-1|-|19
TGTGCCCGCTGGTTTTACAGCCGGTCCCGTGCAATCCCCTGCAATGAGCAGTTCTTC
CARWFYSRSRAIPCNEQFF
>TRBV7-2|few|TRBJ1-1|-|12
TGTGCCAGCAGCTTAAGGGGCACTGAAGCTTTCTTT
CASSLRGTEAFF
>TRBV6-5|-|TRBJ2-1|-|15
TGTGCCAGCAGTTACGAGAACCCGTCCTACAATGAGCAGTTCTTC
CASSYENPSYNEQFF
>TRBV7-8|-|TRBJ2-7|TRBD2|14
TGTGCCAGCAGCTTACGGGAGGGCTCCTACGAGCAGTACTTC
CASSLREGSYEQYF
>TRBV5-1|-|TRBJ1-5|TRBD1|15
TGCGCCAGCAGCTCGGAGGGACAGGAGAATCAGCCCCAGCATTTT
CASSSEGQENQPQHF
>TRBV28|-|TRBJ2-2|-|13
TGTGCCAGCCAGGGATCGAACACCGGGGAGCTGTTTTTT
CASQGSNTGELFF
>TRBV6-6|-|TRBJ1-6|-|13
TGTGCCAGCCTACAGGGAGTCGTTTCTTTACTCCACTTT
CASLQGVVSLLHF
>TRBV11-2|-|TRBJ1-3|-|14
TGTGCCAGCAGCTTAATGAGCTCTGGAAACACCATATATTTT
CASSLMSSGNTIYF
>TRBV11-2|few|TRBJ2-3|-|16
TGTGCCAGCAGCTTAGAACCCGAGACTAGCACAGATACGCAGTATTTT
CASSLEPETSTDTQYF
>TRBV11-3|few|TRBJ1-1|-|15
TGTGCCAGCAGCTTGAACGATCAGGGTTCGGCTGAAGCTTTCTTT
CASSLNDQGSAEAFF
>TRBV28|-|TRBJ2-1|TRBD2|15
TGTGCCAGCAGTTTATTGGCTAGCGGGAGATATGAGCAGTTCTTC
CASSLLASGRYEQFF
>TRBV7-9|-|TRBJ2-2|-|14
TGTGCCAGCAGCTTACTAGGGAACACCGGGGAGCTGTTTTTT
CASSLLGNTGELFF
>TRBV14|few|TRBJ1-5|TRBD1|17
TGTGCCAGCAGCCCCTCCCGGACAGGGTATAGCAATCAGCCCCAGCATTTT
CASSPSRTGYSNQPQHF
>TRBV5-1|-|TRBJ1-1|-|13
TGCGCCAGCTCCCAAGGGGAGAACACTGAAGCTTTCTTT
CASSQGENTEAFF
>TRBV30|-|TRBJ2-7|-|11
TGTGCCTGGAAAGACACCTACGAGCAGTACTTC
CAWKDTYEQYF
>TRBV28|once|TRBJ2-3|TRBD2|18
TGTGCCAGCAGTTCCCCCCTAGAGCGGGGGCCCTACACAGATACGCAGTATTTT
CASSSPLERGPYTDTQYF
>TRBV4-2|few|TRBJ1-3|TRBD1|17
TGTGCCAGCAGCCAACAGGGACAGGCCCTAGCTGGAAACACCATATATTTT
CASSQQGQALAGNTIYF